These T cell receptor beta chains were read from a single sample in a study of shared clonotypes between healthy human individuals. Repertoires were generated with immunoSEQ multiplex PCR, while TCRdb's copy carries only in-frame clones and drops some. This sample yields around 440,000 clones, of which roughly three quarters are seen a single time; 12% belongs to the top ten. Sequences were obtained from PBMCs. The receptors stem from a woman in her thirties or forties in good health. Some clones in this sample may be carry-over from other donors' samples. CDR3s include the opening cysteine and the closing phenylalanine or tryptophan. A D gene is named only where the DNA matches it firmly. Clone size is not always given. Where it is, it says once, few, many or a class for expanded clones.

>TRBV5-4|TRBJ2-7|NA|NA
CASSQDYSSPTLEQYF
TGCGCCAGCAGCCAAGATTATTCTAGCCCTACACTCGAGCAGTACTTC
>TRBV14|TRBJ2-4|NA|NA
CASSQMWSPWEAIAKNIQYF
TGTGCCAGCAGCCAAATGTGGTCCCCATGGGAGGCGATAGCCAAAAACATTCAGTACTTC
>TRBV4-2|TRBJ2-3|NA|NA
CASSPELVSTDTQYF
TGTGCCAGCAGCCCGGAGCTCGTTAGCACAGATACGCAGTATTTT
>TRBV30|TRBJ1-1|NA|once
CAWQGMENTEAFF
TGTGCCTGGCAGGGGATGGAGAACACTGAAGCTTTCTTT
>TRBV7-9|TRBJ2-3|TRBD2|NA
CASSPGLADHTDTQYF
TGTGCCAGCAGCCCGGGACTAGCGGACCACACAGATACGCAGTATTTT
>TRBV5-8|TRBJ1-1|NA|NA
CASSPEDLLTAEAFF
TGTGCCAGCAGCCCCGAGGACCTACTCACCGCTGAAGCTTTCTTT
>TRBV5-1|TRBJ2-1|NA|once
CASSLDRGGYNEQFF
TGCGCCAGCAGCTTGGACAGGGGAGGTTACAATGAGCAGTTCTTC
>TRBV7-9|TRBJ2-7|NA|once
CASSLEVVGTYEQYF
TGTGCCAGCAGCTTAGAGGTTGTAGGAACCTACGAGCAGTACTTC
>TRBV7-9|TRBJ2-5|NA|NA
CASSQEMQETQYF
TGTGCCAGCAGTCAAGAGATGCAAGAGACCCAGTACTTC
>TRBV6-1|TRBJ2-6|NA|NA
CASTYRGGGANVLTF
TGTGCCAGCACATACAGGGGAGGCGGGGCCAACGTCCTGACTTTC
>TRBV29-1|TRBJ1-2|NA|NA
CSVEGKGHHNYGYTF
TGCAGCGTTGAAGGTAAAGGACATCACAACTATGGCTACACCTTC
>TRBV2|TRBJ1-2|NA|NA
CASSAQVYYGYTF
TGTGCCAGCAGTGCCCAGGTTTACTATGGCTACACCTTC